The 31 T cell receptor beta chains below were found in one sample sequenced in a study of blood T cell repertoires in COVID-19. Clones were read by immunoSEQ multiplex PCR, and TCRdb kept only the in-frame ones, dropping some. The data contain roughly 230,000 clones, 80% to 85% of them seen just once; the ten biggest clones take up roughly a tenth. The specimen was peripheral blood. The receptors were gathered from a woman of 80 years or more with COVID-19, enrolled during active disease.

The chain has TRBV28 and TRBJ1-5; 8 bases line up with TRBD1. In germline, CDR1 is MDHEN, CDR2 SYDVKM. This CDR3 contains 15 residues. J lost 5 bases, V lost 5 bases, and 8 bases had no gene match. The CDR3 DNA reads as TGTGCCAGCAGTGGTAGACAGGGGTCACATCAGCCCCAGCATTTT. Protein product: CASSGRQGSHQPQHF.

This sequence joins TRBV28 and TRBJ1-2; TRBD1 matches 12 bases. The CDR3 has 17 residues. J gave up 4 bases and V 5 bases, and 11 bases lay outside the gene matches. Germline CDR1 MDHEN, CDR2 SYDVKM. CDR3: CASSPPGQGAMVYGYTF. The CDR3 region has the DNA TGTGCCAGCAGTCCCCCGGGACAGGGGGCGATGGTCTATGGCTACACCTTC.

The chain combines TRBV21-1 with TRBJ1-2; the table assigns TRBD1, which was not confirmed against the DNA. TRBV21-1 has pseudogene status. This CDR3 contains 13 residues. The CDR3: CASSTDSPHGYTF. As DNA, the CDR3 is TGTGCCAGCAGCACAGACAGCCCCCATGGCTACACCTTC.

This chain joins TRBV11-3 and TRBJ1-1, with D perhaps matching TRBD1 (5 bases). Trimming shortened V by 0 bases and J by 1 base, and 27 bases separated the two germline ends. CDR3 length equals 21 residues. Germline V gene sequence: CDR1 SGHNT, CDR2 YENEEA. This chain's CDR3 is CASSLDPSSRGSRSQNTEAFF. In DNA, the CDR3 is TGTGCCAGCAGCTTAGACCCCTCTTCAAGGGGTAGTAGGAGTCAGAACACTGAAGCTTTCTTT.

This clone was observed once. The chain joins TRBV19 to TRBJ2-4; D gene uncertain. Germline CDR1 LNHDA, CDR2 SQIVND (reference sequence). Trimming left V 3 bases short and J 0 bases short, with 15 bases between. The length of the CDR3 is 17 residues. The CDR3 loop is CASSMGLPLSAKNIQYF. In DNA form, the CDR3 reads TGTGCCAGTAGTATGGGCCTGCCACTGTCAGCCAAAAACATTCAGTACTTC. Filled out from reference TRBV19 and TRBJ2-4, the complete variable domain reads DGGITQSPKYLFRKEGQNVTLSCEQNLNHDAMYWYRQDPGQGLRLIYYSQIVNDFQKGDIAEGYSVSREKKESFPLTVTSAQKNPTAFYLCASSMGLPLSAKNIQYFGAGTRLSVL.

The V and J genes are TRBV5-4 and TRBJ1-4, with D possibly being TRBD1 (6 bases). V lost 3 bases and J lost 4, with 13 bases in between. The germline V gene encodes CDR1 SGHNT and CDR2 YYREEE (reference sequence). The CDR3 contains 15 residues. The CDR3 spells CASSSKQGINEKLFF. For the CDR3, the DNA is TGTGCCAGCAGCTCGAAGCAGGGGATTAATGAAAAACTGTTTTTT.

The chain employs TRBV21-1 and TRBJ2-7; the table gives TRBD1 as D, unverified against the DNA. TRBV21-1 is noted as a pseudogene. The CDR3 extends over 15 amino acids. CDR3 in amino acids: CASSKARGSFYEQYV. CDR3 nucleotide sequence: TGTGCCAGCAGCAAGGCAAGGGGTTCTTTCTACGAGCAGTACGTC.

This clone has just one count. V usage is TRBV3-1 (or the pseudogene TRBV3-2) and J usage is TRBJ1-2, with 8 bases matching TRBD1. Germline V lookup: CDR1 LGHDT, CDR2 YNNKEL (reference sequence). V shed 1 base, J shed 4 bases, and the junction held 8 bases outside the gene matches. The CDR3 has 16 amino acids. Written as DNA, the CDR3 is TGTGCCAGCAGCCAAGTTGGACAGGGTAATCTCTATGGCTACACCTTC. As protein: CASSQVGQGNLYGYTF.

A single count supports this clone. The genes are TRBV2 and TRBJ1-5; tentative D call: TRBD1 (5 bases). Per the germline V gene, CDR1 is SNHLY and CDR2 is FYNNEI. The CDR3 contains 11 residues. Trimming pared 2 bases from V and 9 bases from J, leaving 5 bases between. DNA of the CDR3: TGTGCCAGCAGTGAACAGGGGCCCCAGCATTTT. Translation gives CASSEQGPQHF. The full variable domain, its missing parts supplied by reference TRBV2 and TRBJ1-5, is EPEVTQTPSHQVTQMGQEVILRCVPISNHLYFYWYRQILGQKVEFLVSFYNNEISEKSEIFDDQFSVERPDGSNFTLKIRSTKLEDSAMYFCASSEQGPQHFGDGTRLSIL.

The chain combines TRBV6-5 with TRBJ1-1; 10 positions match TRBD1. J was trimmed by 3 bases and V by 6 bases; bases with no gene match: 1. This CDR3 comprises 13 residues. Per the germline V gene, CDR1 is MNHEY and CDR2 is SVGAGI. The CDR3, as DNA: TGTGCCAGCAGGGGGACAGGGGACACTGAAGCTTTCTTT. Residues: CASRGTGDTEAFF.

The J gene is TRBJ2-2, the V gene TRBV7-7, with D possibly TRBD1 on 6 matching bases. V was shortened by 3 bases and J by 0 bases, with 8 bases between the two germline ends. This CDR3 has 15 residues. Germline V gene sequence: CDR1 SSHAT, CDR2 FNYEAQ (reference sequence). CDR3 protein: CASSFTGSNTGELFF. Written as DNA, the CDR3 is TGTGCCAGCAGCTTTACAGGGTCGAACACCGGGGAGCTGTTTTTT.

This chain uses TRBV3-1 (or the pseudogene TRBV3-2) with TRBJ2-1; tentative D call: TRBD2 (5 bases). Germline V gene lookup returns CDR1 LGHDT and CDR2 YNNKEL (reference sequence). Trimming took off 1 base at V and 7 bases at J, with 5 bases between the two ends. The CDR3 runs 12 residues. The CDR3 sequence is CASSQGGNEQFF. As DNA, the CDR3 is TGTGCCAGCAGCCAAGGCGGGAATGAGCAGTTCTTC.

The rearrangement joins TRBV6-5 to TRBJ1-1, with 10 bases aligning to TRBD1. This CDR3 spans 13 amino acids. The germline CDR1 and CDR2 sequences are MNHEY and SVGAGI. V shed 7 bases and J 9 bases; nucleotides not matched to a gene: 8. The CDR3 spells CASTYGTGVKAFF. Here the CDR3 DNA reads TGTGCCAGCACCTACGGGACAGGGGTTAAAGCTTTCTTT.

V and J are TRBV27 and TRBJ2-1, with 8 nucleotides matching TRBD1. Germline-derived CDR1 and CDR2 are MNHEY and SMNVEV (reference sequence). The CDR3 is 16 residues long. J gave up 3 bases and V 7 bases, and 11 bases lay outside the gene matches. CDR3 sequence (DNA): TGTGCCAGCACTAAAACCGGGACAGGCTTCTACAATGAGCAGTTCTTC. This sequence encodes CASTKTGTGFYNEQFF.

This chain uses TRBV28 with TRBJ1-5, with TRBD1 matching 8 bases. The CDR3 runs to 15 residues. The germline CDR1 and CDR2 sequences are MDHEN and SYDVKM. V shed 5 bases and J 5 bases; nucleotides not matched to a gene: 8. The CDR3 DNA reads TGTGCCAGCAGTACTCCCCGGACAGGGTATCAGCCCCAGCATTTT. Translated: CASSTPRTGYQPQHF.

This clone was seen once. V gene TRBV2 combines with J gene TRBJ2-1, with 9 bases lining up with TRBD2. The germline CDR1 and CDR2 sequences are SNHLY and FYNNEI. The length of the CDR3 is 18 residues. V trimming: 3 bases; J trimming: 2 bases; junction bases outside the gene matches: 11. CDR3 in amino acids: CASSDPSGGSKTYNEQFF. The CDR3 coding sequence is TGTGCCAGCAGTGACCCCAGCGGGGGGTCTAAAACCTACAATGAGCAGTTCTTC.

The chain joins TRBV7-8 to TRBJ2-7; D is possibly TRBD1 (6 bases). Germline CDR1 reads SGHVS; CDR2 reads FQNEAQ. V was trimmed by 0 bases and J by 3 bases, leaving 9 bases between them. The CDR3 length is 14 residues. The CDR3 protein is CASSLARGRYEQYF. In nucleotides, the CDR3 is TGTGCCAGCAGCTTAGCCAGGGGCCGCTACGAGCAGTACTTC.

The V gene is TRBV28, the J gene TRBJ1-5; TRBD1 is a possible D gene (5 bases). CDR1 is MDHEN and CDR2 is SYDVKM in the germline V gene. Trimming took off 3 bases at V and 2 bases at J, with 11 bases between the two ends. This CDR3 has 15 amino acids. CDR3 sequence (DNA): TGTGCCAGCAGTTTTCCGGGACTGGGCAATCAGCCCCAGCATTTT. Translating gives CASSFPGLGNQPQHF.

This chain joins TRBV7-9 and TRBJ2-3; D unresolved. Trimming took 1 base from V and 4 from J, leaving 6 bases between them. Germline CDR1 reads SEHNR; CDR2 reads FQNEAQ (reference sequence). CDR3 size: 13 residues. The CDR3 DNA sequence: TGTGCCAGCAGCTTAGTTGGGCCAGATACGCAGTATTTT. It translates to CASSLVGPDTQYF.

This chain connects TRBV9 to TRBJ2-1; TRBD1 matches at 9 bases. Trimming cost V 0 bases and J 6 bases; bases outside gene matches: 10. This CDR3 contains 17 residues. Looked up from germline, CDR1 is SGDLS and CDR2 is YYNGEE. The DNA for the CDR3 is TGTGCCAGCAGCGTAGACTTAACAGGGGGCGCTTCCAATGAGCAGTTCTTC. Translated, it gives CASSVDLTGGASNEQFF.

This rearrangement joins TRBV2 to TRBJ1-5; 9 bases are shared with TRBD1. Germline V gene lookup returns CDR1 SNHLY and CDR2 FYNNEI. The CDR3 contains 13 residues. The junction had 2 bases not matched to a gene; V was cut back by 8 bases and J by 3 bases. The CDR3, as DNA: TGTGCCAGCGGGACAGGGCCCAATCAGCCCCAGCATTTT. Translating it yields CASGTGPNQPQHF.

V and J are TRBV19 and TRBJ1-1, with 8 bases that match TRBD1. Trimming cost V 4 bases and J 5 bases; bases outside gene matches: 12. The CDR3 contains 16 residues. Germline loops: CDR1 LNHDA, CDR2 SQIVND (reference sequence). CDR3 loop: CASSTGQGGSRTEAFF. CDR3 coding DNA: TGTGCCAGTAGTACCGGACAGGGCGGAAGTAGGACTGAAGCTTTCTTT.

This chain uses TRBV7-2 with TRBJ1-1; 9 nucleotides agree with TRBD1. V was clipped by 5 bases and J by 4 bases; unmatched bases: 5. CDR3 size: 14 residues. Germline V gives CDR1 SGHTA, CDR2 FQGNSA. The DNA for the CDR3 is TGTGCCAGCAGCACCACAGGGGGCGTCACTGAAGCTTTCTTT. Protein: CASSTTGGVTEAFF. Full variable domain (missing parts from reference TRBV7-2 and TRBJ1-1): GAGVSQSPSNKVTEKGKDVELRCDPISGHTALYWYRQSLGQGLEFLIYFQGNSAPDKSGLPSDRFSAERTGGSVSTLTIQRTQQEDSAVYLCASSTTGGVTEAFFGQGTRLTVV.

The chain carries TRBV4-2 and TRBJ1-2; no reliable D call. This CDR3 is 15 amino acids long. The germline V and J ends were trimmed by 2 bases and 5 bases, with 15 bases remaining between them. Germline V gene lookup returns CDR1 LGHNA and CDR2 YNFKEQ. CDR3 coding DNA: TGTGCCAGCAGCCAAACTCAGCGAGAGGGTTATGGCTACACCTTC. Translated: CASSQTQREGYGYTF.

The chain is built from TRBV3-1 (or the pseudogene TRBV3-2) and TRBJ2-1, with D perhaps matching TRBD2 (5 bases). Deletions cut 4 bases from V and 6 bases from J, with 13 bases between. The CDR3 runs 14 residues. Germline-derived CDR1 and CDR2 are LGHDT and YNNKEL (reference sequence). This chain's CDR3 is CASSLPQSGNEQFF. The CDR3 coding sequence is TGTGCCAGCAGCCTTCCCCAGAGCGGCAATGAGCAGTTCTTC.

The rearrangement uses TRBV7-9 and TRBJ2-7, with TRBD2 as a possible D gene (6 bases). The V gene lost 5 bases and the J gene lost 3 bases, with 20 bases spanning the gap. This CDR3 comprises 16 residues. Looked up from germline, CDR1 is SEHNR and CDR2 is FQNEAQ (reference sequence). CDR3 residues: CASSPKGGADHYEQYV. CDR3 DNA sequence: TGTGCCAGCAGCCCTAAAGGCGGGGCAGACCACTACGAGCAGTACGTC.

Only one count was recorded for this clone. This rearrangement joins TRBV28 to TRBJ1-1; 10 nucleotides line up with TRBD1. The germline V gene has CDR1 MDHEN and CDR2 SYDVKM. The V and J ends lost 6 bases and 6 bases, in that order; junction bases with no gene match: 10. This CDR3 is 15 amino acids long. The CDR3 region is CASSPPGQGSSEAFF. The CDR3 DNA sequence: TGTGCCAGCAGCCCCCCGGGACAGGGGTCGTCTGAAGCTTTCTTT. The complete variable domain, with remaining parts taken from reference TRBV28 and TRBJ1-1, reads DVKVTQSSRYLVKRTGEKVFLECVQDMDHENMFWYRQDPGLGLRLIYFSYDVKMKEKGDIPEGYSVSREKKERFSLILESASTNQTSMYLCASSPPGQGSSEAFFGQGTRLTVV.

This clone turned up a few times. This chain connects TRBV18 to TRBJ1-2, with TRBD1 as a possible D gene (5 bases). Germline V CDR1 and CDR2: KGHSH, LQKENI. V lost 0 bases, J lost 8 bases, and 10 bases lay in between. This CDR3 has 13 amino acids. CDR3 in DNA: TGTGCCAGCTCACCACCGGGGGGTACAGGCTACACCTTC. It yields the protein CASSPPGGTGYTF. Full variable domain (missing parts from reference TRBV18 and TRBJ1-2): NAGVMQNPRHLVRRRGQEARLRCSPMKGHSHVYWYRQLPEEGLKFMVYLQKENIIDESGMPKERFSAEFPKEGPSILRIQQVVRGDSAAYFCASSPPGGTGYTFGSGTRLTVV.

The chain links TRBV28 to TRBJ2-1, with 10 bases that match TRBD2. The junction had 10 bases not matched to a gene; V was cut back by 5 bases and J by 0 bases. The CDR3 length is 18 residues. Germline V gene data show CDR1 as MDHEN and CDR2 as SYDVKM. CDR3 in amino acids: CASSQKASGGSSYNEQFF. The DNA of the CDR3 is TGTGCCAGCAGTCAAAAAGCTAGCGGGGGAAGCTCCTACAATGAGCAGTTCTTC.

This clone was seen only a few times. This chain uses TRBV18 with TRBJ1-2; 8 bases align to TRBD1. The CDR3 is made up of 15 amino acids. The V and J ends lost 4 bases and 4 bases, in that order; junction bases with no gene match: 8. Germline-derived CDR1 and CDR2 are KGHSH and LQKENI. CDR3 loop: CASSLGQTGGYGYTF. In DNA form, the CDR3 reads TGTGCCAGCTCACTGGGGCAAACAGGGGGCTATGGCTACACCTTC.

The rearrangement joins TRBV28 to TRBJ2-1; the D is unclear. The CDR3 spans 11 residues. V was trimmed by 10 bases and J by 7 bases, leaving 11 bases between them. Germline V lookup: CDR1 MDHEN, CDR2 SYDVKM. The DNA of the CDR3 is TGTGCCACCAAAATAGTAAATGAGCAGTTCTTC. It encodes CATKIVNEQFF.